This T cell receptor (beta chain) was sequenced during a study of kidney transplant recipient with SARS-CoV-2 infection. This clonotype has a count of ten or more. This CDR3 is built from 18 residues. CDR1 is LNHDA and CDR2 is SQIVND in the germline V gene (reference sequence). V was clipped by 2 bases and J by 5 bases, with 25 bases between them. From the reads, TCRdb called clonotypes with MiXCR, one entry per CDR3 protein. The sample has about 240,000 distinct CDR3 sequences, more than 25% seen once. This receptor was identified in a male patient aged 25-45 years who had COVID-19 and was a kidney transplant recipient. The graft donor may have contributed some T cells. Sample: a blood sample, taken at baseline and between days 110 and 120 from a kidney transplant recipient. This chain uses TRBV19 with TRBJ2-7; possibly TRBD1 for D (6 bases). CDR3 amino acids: CASSISLIRDTSSNEQYF. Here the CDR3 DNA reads TGTGCCAGTAGTATATCACTAATCCGGGACACCTCAAGTAACGAGCAGTACTTC.